The entry below gives a single TCR beta chain sequence along with its context. These data come from a study of blood T cell repertoires in COVID-19. As for the study in general: T cells, B-cell-depleted T cells, or PBMCs provided the cDNA or gDNA that served as material.

Participants were placed into cohorts based on the clinical history they reported. Libraries were prepared by immunoSEQ multiplex PCR; TCRdb keeps only in-frame clonotypes and omits some of them. The sample lists under 250,000 clones; more than 75% were seen once. The CDR3 length is 13 residues. Deletions cut 5 bases from V and 4 bases from J, with 9 bases between. Germline-derived CDR1 and CDR2 are PRHDT and FYEKMQ (reference sequence). The receptor's source is a man aged 25 to 45 with acute COVID-19. Sequenced: PBMCs or T cells enriched from blood (not recorded which). The genes are TRBV13 and TRBJ1-5, with D hard to call. The CDR3 spells CASSPGLNQPQHF. CDR3 nucleotide sequence: TGTGCCAGCAGCCCGGGTTTGAATCAGCCCCAGCATTTT.